This entry describes one T cell receptor (beta chain). The clone's antigen remains unknown. No much larger clonotype is one base removed from it; base qualities were not supplied. V is reduced by 6 bases and J by 6 bases, leaving a spacing of 14 bases between them. CDR3 length: 13 amino acids, cysteine to phenylalanine. Of all the DNA, just the CDR3 is kept, 39 bases in frame from base 1. CDR1 and CDR2 were assigned from the germline V gene as MNHEY and SVGAGI. The record originates from a study of cytomegalovirus exposure and HLA in healthy donors (dated by TCRdb to about 2017). As for the study more broadly: According to an earlier analysis of 450 to 650 of the donors, about 170 million T cells yielded 100 million or so unique TCR beta sequences and 276 Gb of sequence data. Donor age, sex, ethnicity and CMV serostatus were compiled alongside the repertoire data. The study profiled the T cell repertoires of under 700 subjects by immunosequencing and related them to cytomegalovirus serostatus. A later analysis re-examined previously published TCR beta repertoires from more than 600 donors and added high-resolution HLA genotyping to investigate patterns of TCR occurrence. The study combined high-throughput TCR immunosequencing, statistical association of individual TCRs with disease status, and machine learning to predict cytomegalovirus infection status. Around 300 gigabases of sequencing data and 70 million to 100 million unique TCR sequences were included in an early release covering several hundred HLA-typed donors. Roughly 5 DR-DQ haplotypes were handled as single units for association and clustering because linkage in the cohort was strong. Rather than using new phenotypic data, the later analysis identified candidate immune exposures from TCR beta sequences and from how often those sequences occurred across donors. Along with the roughly 700-subject first cohort, a separate validation cohort of over a hundred different subjects was used. Every discovery cohort repertoire had been produced on one sequencing platform. Among the roughly 370 genotyped donors, around 81% belonged to the genetic ancestry cluster associated with self-reported Caucasian donors. A later genetic analysis took genome-wide SNP genotypes for about three fifths of the 666 donors and used that subset as a discovery cohort. The aim of the study was to test whether cataloging public T cell receptors could identify signatures of past pathogen exposure. Class I and class II HLA loci were covered by the typing at four-digit resolution. Among about 400 genotyped donors of the cohort, an average of approximately 200,000 unique TCR beta nucleotide sequences was sequenced per donor, of which about 18% were non-productive. In an earlier analysis of around 540 of the donors, high-throughput TCR beta sequencing was used to judge whether each TCR beta V gene segment behaved as functional or pseudogenic. Typing coverage varied by locus: 629-630 donors for A, B, C, DRB1 and DQB1; under 550 for DQA1; more than 600 for DPA1; 450 to 480 for DPB1. Broader findings and caveats from the paper: In an earlier analysis of over 550 of the donors, most TCR beta V segments were observed in productive rearrangements about 87% or about 30% of the time, broadly matching IMGT annotations. In a later analysis, 16,951 TCR beta sequences were associated with specific HLA alleles at a false discovery rate of 0.05. Linkage disequilibrium might explain the correlated functional status among segregating V segments, but an unknown experimental factor could not be ruled out. In vitro tests confirmed that a few of the cytomegalovirus-associated TCR beta chains recognize cytomegalovirus antigens. According to a later genetic analysis, donors in an Asian-associated ancestry cluster had fewer N-insertions in productive TCRs than the approximately 630-donor mean. Cytomegalovirus status was reported to be diagnosed by the classifier with high specificity and sensitivity in both the original and validation cohorts. In a later analysis, most CMV-associated TCR beta chains were found to appear HLA-restricted, with HLA associations seemingly driven largely by CMV exposure. The authors suggested that the approach could potentially be generalized to other disease states and immunological phenotypes. HLA typing was unavailable for some donors at each locus, so association tests used only the typed subset. Some IMGT-functional V segments, including TRBV6-2 and TRBV6-3, could not be distinguished by the 87-base-pair reads and were therefore excluded. Sequencing depth was assumed to be roughly uniform across donors in the presence/absence analyses, though that assumption may not hold. A later analysis found that TCR association rates varied across HLA loci, with DRB1 alleles showing the most associated TCRs and HLA-C alleles the fewest. In a later analysis, HLA-associated TCR beta chains showed more clonal expansion and lower generation probabilities than non-associated chains that were equally common. This cohort had only TCR beta chains sequenced, and the lack of alpha or paired-chain data limited which features could be detected. A cluster of highly shared sequence variants was judged likely to represent a technical artifact of the sequencing pipeline. The earlier analysis of approximately 540 of the donors excluded some 15 rarely observed V segments, including chromosome 9 orphons, because counts were too low. Assigning TCR associations to individual alleles was difficult when HLA alleles, especially DR and DQ, strongly co-occurred. Most TCR sequences were observed very rarely across donors, whereas some public TCRs were present in many individuals. The study listed 150 to 200 TCR beta chains as associated with cytomegalovirus. Several of the top co-occurrence clusters appeared to be linked to parvovirus B19, influenza, CMV and Epstein-Barr virus, according to a later analysis. Immune exposure information for the cohort was limited to CMV serostatus. A later genetic analysis associated a missense DCLRE1C variant with V-gene and J-gene trimming of TCR beta chains, and an independent cohort replicated the association. A further reported finding was that TCR beta sequences accurately predicted the HLA-A and HLA-B alleles for most subjects in the first cohort.

The cohort comprised some 730 healthy bone marrow donors. At the time of sampling, all cohort members were nominally healthy, though unrecorded immune exposures were likely present. The donor tested CMV seronegative, placing the donor among the approximately 360 seronegative members of the cohort. Every donor gave a peripheral blood sample, and the peripheral blood mononuclear cells from that sample were used for TCR beta sequencing. The Qiagen DNeasy Blood Extraction Kit was used to extract genomic DNA from the blood cell samples. The library was produced with the immunoSEQ multiplex PCR assay. The multiplex PCR relied on a mix of 60 forward primers for TCR Vbeta segments and 13 reverse primers for TCR Jbeta segments. The CDR3 region of rearranged TCR beta genes was amplified from genomic DNA with a multiplex PCR assay. The amplified TCR beta libraries were sequenced on the Illumina HiSeq System as 87-base-pair reads. The study's own analysis went as follows. A later analysis tallied tens of millions of unique TCR beta chains across the 610 or so repertoires, and about 10 million of those chains were shared by two or more donors. Raw reads were error-corrected and collapsed into unique sequences by a nearest-neighbor algorithm in which closely related sequences were merged to remove PCR and sequencing errors. Alignment of CDR3 sequences to IMGT reference sequences was used to assign V, D and J gene segments. For a sequence to be retained, at least a six-nucleotide match to both a V gene segment and a J gene segment was required. Rearrangements were called productive when the CDR3 lacked stop codons and stayed in frame with V and J; all others were non-productive. CDR3 was defined according to IMGT convention as the region running from the second conserved V-encoded cysteine to the conserved J-encoded phenylalanine. The earlier analysis of fewer than 700 of the donors excluded sequences that lacked an unambiguous match to a single V gene segment. In an earlier analysis of approximately 560 of the donors, a V segment was called functional when productive rearrangements were above 56.7%, and segregating when the standard deviation between donors exceeded 5%. A statistical classification framework was built for diagnosing cytomegalovirus status from the catalog of TCR beta chain sequences. In a later analysis, V and J genes were assigned by comparing TCR nucleotide sequences against IMGT/GENE-DB human TR gene sequences. The TCRdist pipeline was used in a later analysis to assign CDR3 sequences and most-parsimonious VDJ recombination scenarios. In a later analysis, each TCR beta chain was defined by its CDR3 amino acid sequence together with its V-gene family, and reads without a unique V-gene family were excluded. As a way to deal with suspected cross-contamination and a sequencing artifact, a later analysis dropped roughly 600 nucleotide sequences that were highly shared and had low generation probability. A later analysis calculated a clonal expansion index for each public chain from normalized within-repertoire ranks of inferred template counts. In a later analysis, generation probabilities were computed with a VDJ recombination model fitted to out-of-frame rearrangements, and the resulting probabilities were checked against IGoR. In a later analysis, hypergeometric tests were used to score TCR-TCR, TCR-HLA and TCR-CMV co-occurrence, with a repertoire-size bias correction applied to TCR pairs. False discovery rates were estimated in a later analysis by permuting HLA or CMV assignments 20 times. In a later analysis, co-occurring TCRs were grouped using DBSCAN, with TCRdist sequence similarity added in when clustering inside HLA-allele-positive subsets. Repertoires with fewer than 30,000 or more than 120,000 public chains, plus five repertoires with anomalous nucleotide sharing, were excluded from co-occurrence clustering. TCRdb limited this immuneACCESS table to in-frame rearrangements with V and J called. A share of clones is missing; checked studies link under half to unresolved V genes, and the rest is unexplained. The V and J calls and clone size come from that table; D and trimming were worked out from the DNA. Within this sample are about 120,000 clones, with 80% to 85% of them counted one time only. Around 4% of the sample belongs to the ten largest clones.

The sequence was collected from a woman in her 30s in good health and CMV-seronegative. Here the chain combines TRBV6-5 and TRBJ1-1; no D gene is confidently identified. Sequencing was done on a sample of PBMCs. The DNA sequence follows: TGTGCCAGCAGCAGCGGTCGGGTCCCTGAAGCTTTCTTT. It translates to CASSSGRVPEAFF.